This T cell receptor beta chain originates from a study of technical replicates of blood from four donors. TCRdb keeps only in-frame clones here, not all; method: immunoSEQ multiplex PCR. The sample carries about 67,000 clones, about 97% recorded once. The CDR3 spans 15 residues. Germline CDR1 SQVTM, CDR2 ANQGSEA. V shed 3 bases, J shed 6 bases, and the junction held 6 bases outside the gene matches. The V gene is TRBV29-1, the J gene TRBJ2-1, with TRBD2 matching 12 bases. The sequencing sample was made of T cells isolated from PBMCs. This TCR was sampled from a human donor in good health. The CDR3 here is CSVDRLAGEGNEQFF. CDR3 DNA: TGCAGCGTTGATAGACTAGCGGGAGAGGGCAATGAGCAGTTCTTC.